This TCR beta chain was retrieved from a study of shared clonotypes between healthy human individuals. The V and J ends lost 8 bases and 1 base respectively, with 17 bases between them. CDR1 is MNHEY, CDR2 SMNVEV, per germline (reference sequence). The CDR3 has 15 amino acids. Repertoires were generated with immunoSEQ multiplex PCR, while TCRdb's copy carries only in-frame clones and drops some. The profile covers millions of clones, with roughly 95% appearing a single time and roughly 0.13% taken by the ten largest. Donors were healthy HIV-negative adults without recently reported acute infections or vaccinations.

The sample comprised naive CD4+ T cells sorted from blood. The subset here: CD45RA+ positively selected. This receptor was obtained from a man between 18 and 29 years old in good health. This rearrangement joins TRBV27 to TRBJ1-2, with D perhaps matching TRBD1 (5 bases). The CDR3 nucleotides read TGTGCCAGCTCCCGGGCAGGGCGCTTTAACTATGGCTACACCTTC. Translating gives CASSRAGRFNYGYTF.